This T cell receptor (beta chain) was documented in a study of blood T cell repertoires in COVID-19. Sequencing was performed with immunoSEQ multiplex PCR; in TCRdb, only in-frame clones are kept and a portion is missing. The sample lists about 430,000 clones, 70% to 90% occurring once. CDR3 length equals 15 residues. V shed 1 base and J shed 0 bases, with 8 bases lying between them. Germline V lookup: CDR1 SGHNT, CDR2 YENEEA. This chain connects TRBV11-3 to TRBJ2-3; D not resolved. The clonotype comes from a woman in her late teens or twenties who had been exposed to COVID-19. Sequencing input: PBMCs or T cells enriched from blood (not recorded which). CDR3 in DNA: TGTGCCAGCAGCTTAGGCATTACTAGCACAGATACGCAGTATTTT. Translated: CASSLGITSTDTQYF.